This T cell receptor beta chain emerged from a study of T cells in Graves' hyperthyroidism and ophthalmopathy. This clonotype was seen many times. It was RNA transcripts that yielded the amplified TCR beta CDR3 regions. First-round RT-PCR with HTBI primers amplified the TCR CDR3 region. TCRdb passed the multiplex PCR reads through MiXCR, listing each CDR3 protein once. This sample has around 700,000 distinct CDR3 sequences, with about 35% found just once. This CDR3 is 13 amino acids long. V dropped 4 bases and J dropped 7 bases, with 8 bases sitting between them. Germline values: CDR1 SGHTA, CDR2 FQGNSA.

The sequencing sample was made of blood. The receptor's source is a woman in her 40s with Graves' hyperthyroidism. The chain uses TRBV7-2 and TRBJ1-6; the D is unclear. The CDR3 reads CASSSQMNSPLHF. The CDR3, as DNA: TGTGCCAGCAGCTCTCAGATGAATTCACCCCTCCACTTT.